The clone carrying this TCR beta chain was counted many times. Its antigen is not identified. A TCRbeta library incorporating unique molecular identifiers was prepared. TCRdb redid the calling of the PCR reads with MiXCR, one entry per CDR3 protein. There are some 300,000 distinct CDR3 sequences in the sample; just over 7.5% occur only once, and 9.1% lies in the top ten. The CDR3 has 14 residues. The germline V gene has CDR1 ENHRY and CDR2 SYGVKD. V dropped 10 bases and J dropped 5 bases, with 20 bases sitting between them. This sample is part of a study of T-cell reconstitution after alpha-beta-depleted transplantation in children. Findings and caveats of the study: The high TCRbeta diversity at day 60 in some patients came from surviving recipient T cells and thymic progenitors. At one year after transplant, newly produced T cells mostly accounted for T-cell counts and diversity.

The sample in question was peripheral blood, obtained 360 days after TCRalphabeta/CD19-depleted stem cell transplant. The TCR originated in a female patient between 2 and 15 years old who had a stem cell transplant for Fanconi anemia, so the T cells may come from the graft donor. The V gene is TRBV10-3, the J gene TRBJ1-1, with TRBD1 as a possible D gene (6 bases). The CDR3 DNA reads as TGTGCCACCCTTTCCGGGGGGCGAGGGACTGAAGCTTTCTTT. This codes for CATLSGGRGTEAFF.